This T cell receptor beta chain was profiled in a study of T cells after yellow fever vaccination. Study-wide background: Where fractions had low cell numbers, libraries were prepared from them with the SMART-Seq v4 Ultra Low Input RNA kit. Study outcomes and limitations: The CD4 and CD8 compartments had a small share of their clonotypes in common. Reappearance after the booster was observed for most primary-vaccination clones (roughly 97% CD4, around 90% CD8).

For TCR, cDNA came from 5'RACE template switching, which added a universal primer site and UMIs. TCRdb analysed the 5' RACE reads with MiXCR anew, one entry per CDR3 protein. The sample carries hundreds of thousands of distinct CDR3 sequences, roughly 22% recorded once. This clonotype was seen ten or more times. Its antigen is not identified. This CDR3 comprises 13 residues. CDR1 GTSNPN and CDR2 SVGIG come from the germline V gene (reference sequence). Deletions cut 4 bases from V and 5 bases from J, with 14 bases between. The chain joins TRBV30 to TRBJ2-5, with a weak D call TRBD2 (6 bases). The source is a man aged 18 to 30 who received the YFV17D yellow fever vaccine. The specimen was PBMCs, collected about 20 days after the first yellow fever vaccination. The CDR3 loop is CAWTPFGRETQYF. The CDR3 region has the DNA TGTGCCTGGACCCCTTTTGGGAGGGAGACCCAGTACTTC. The full variable domain, with the rest looked up from reference TRBV30 and TRBJ2-5, is SQTIHQWPATLVQPVGSPLSLECTVEGTSNPNLYWYRQAAGRGLQLLFYSVGIGQISSEVPQNLSASRPQDRQFILSSKKLLLSDSGFYLCAWTPFGRETQYFGPGTRLLVL.